The 9 T cell receptor beta chains below all came from one sample that was sequenced in a study of shared clonotypes between healthy human individuals (dated by TCRdb to between 2020 and 2021). To prepare the library, the immunoSEQ multiplex PCR assay was applied. TCRdb retrieved this table from immuneACCESS and kept in-frame rearrangements only. Not all clones are present; in checked studies, unresolved V genes account for under half, and no reason is known for the remainder. In this sample the table shows more than 2,000,000 clones, approximately 95% of which occur a single time. About 0.37% of the sample belongs to the ten largest clones. The source material was naive CD4+ T cells from PBMCs. The cell subset or site label, read with the paper, signifies: CD45RA+ positively selected. These receptors originate from a man younger than 35 in good health. Some clones in this sample may be carry-over from other donors' samples.

The chain recombines TRBV7-3 with TRBJ2-1; TRBD1 aligns across 9 bases. Germline CDR1 reads SGHTA; CDR2 reads FQGTGA. V lost 5 bases, J lost 3 bases, and 5 bases stayed unmatched. The CDR3 is 15 amino acids. The CDR3 loop is CASSEPGQGYNEQFF. CDR3 coding DNA: TGTGCCAGCAGCGAACCGGGACAGGGCTACAATGAGCAGTTCTTC.

There are a few counts of this clone. The chain employs TRBV6-6 and TRBJ1-2, with 7 bases aligning to TRBD1. The CDR3 has 13 residues. The junction had 6 bases not matched to a gene; V was cut back by 7 bases and J by 4 bases. The V gene's germline CDR1 is MNHNY and CDR2 SVGAGI (reference sequence). The chain's CDR3 is CASTQGVGYGYTF. CDR3 sequence (DNA): TGTGCCAGCACCCAGGGGGTGGGCTATGGCTACACCTTC.

The chain uses TRBV9 and TRBJ2-2, with TRBD2 matching 12 bases. CDR3 size: 19 residues. The V segment lost 3 bases and the J segment 7 bases; nucleotides outside the gene matches: 16. CDR1 SGDLS and CDR2 YYNGEE come from the germline V gene. The CDR3, as DNA: TGTGCCAGCAGCGCTTCACAGACTAGCGGGAGCACTATTGGCGGGGAGCTGTTTTTT. It yields the protein CASSASQTSGSTIGGELFF. The entire variable domain, with the rest obtained from reference TRBV9 and TRBJ2-2, is as follows: DSGVTQTPKHLITATGQRVTLRCSPRSGDLSVYWYQQSLDQGLQFLIQYYNGEERAKGNILERFSAQQFPDLHSELNLSSLELGDSALYFCASSASQTSGSTIGGELFFGEGSRLTVL.

The chain has TRBV29-1 and TRBJ2-1, with a possible D match to TRBD1 (6 bases). Germline V gene data show CDR1 as SQVTM and CDR2 as ANQGSEA. Trimming left V 7 bases short and J 4 bases short, with 8 bases between. The CDR3 is 11 residues long. As DNA, the CDR3 is TGCAGCGGACAGGCTTACAATGAGCAGTTCTTC. It is translated as CSGQAYNEQFF.

This sequence joins TRBV7-2 and TRBJ1-2, with 7 bases fitting TRBD1. The CDR3 spans 15 residues. V shed 1 base, J shed 2 bases, and the junction held 4 bases outside the gene matches. Germline CDR1 and CDR2: SGHTA and FQGNSA. CDR3 DNA sequence: TGTGCCAGCAGCTTAGAGCCAGGGGGGAACTATGGCTACACCTTC. It codes for CASSLEPGGNYGYTF.

The V gene is TRBV11-2, the J gene TRBJ1-5; TRBD1 might be the D (6 bases). With 0 bases removed from V and 4 bases from J, the gap between germline ends came to 10 bases. CDR3 length: 15 residues. Germline CDR1 reads SGHAT; CDR2 reads FQNNGV. CDR3 bases: TGTGCCAGCAGCTTAGATGTAGGGGGGAATCAGCCCCAGCATTTT. Translated: CASSLDVGGNQPQHF. The full variable domain, completed using reference TRBV11-2 and TRBJ1-5, is EAGVAQSPRYKIIEKRQSVAFWCNPISGHATLYWYQQILGQGPKLLIQFQNNGVVDDSQLPKDRFSAERLKGVDSTLKIQPAKLEDSAVYLCASSLDVGGNQPQHFGDGTRLSIL.

This chain joins TRBV7-6 and TRBJ2-5; 11 bases align to TRBD2. Trimming took 1 base from V and 1 from J; bases not matched to a gene: 8. This CDR3 is built from 18 residues. Germline CDR1 SGHVS, CDR2 FNYEAQ. The CDR3 DNA reads TGTGCCAGCAGCTTAGGACTAGCGGGATACCCGCTCCAAGAGACCCAGTACTTC. Amino acid sequence: CASSLGLAGYPLQETQYF.

The sample holds one count of this clone. The chain has TRBV19 and TRBJ1-4; D unclear. Trimming shortened V by 5 bases and J by 3 bases, and 10 bases separated the two germline ends. Looked up from germline, CDR1 is LNHDA and CDR2 is SQIVND (reference sequence). CDR3 length: 14 amino acids. The CDR3 DNA reads as TGTGCCAGTAGTTCCAGGTCCTCTAATGAAAAACTGTTTTTT. Its protein is CASSSRSSNEKLFF. The entire variable domain, with the rest obtained from reference TRBV19 and TRBJ1-4, is as follows: DGGITQSPKYLFRKEGQNVTLSCEQNLNHDAMYWYRQDPGQGLRLIYYSQIVNDFQKGDIAEGYSVSREKKESFPLTVTSAQKNPTAFYLCASSSRSSNEKLFFGSGTQLSVL.

The chain recombines TRBV2 with TRBJ2-5; 8 bases line up with TRBD2. Germline V gene data show CDR1 as SNHLY and CDR2 as FYNNEI. The CDR3 runs 12 residues. V lost 8 bases, J lost 4 bases, and 3 bases stayed unmatched. The CDR3 region has the DNA TGTGCCAGCTGTCGGGAGGGAGAGACCCAGTACTTC. Its translation: CASCREGETQYF.